This is a list of T cell receptor beta chains from one sample in a study of post-analysis software for immune sequencing data. Each CDR3 protein is one row after TCRdb ran MiXCR on the PCR reads. This table has 400,000 to 500,000 distinct CDR3 sequences, more than 30% appearing once. The sequencing input was blood. Source of these receptors: a girl aged 2 to 10 with multiple sclerosis. Both conserved end residues are part of each CDR3. Fields, in order: J gene, V gene, D gene, clone size, CDR3 length, CDR3 DNA, CDR3 protein. A D gene is named only where the DNA matches it firmly. Clone size, where shown, is once, few, many, or a class for clones that have expanded.

TRBJ2-7,TRBV6-2/TRBV6-3,TRBD1,-,12,TGTGCCAGCAGTTGGGACAGGGACGAGCAGTACTTC,CASSWDRDEQYF
TRBJ2-2,TRBV20-1,TRBD1,-,16,TGCAGTGCTAGTTACCCGGGACAGGGAAAAACCGGGGAGCTGTTTTTT,CSASYPGQGKTGELFF
TRBJ1-6,TRBV6-5,-,once,13,TGTGCCAGCAGGCAGATTACGGGTTCACCCCTCCACTTT,CASRQITGSPLHF
TRBJ2-7,TRBV6-5,TRBD1,-,14,TGTGCCAGCAACCAGGGGGCAGGGGCCTACGAGCAGTACTTC,CASNQGAGAYEQYF
TRBJ1-3,TRBV5-1,-,-,16,TGCGCCAGCAGCTTGGCCCTTGCGGCAGACGGAAACACCATATATTTT,CASSLALAADGNTIYF
TRBJ1-6,TRBV7-3,TRBD1,-,13,TGTGCCAGCAGCTTAACACCAGGGGGGGCCCTCCACTTT,CASSLTPGGALHF
TRBJ2-7,TRBV2,TRBD2,-,16,TGTGCCAGCAGTGAAGTGCGCCTAGCGGACGTGAACGAGCAGTACTTC,CASSEVRLADVNEQYF
TRBJ2-1,TRBV7-2,TRBD1,-,14,TGTGCCAGCAGCTCGATGGACAGGGGAACGGAGCAGTTCTTC,CASSSMDRGTEQFF
TRBJ2-7,TRBV5-1,TRBD1,few,14,TGCGCCAGCAGCTCGGACAGGGTACGCTACGAGCAGTACTTC,CASSSDRVRYEQYF
TRBJ2-7,TRBV18,TRBD1,-,14,TGTGCCAGCTCACCAGAAGGACAGGGTAACGAGCAGTACTTC,CASSPEGQGNEQYF
TRBJ1-2,TRBV7-2,-,few,14,TGTGCCAGCAGCTTATTGGGCAGAGCCTATGGCTACACCTTC,CASSLLGRAYGYTF
TRBJ2-1,TRBV20-1,-,few,9,TGCAGTGCTCCGAACGAGCAGTTCTTC,CSAPNEQFF
TRBJ2-5,TRBV28,-,few,16,TGTGCCAGCAGTTCCTCTGGGCGGGCAGCTAAAGAGACCCAGTACTTC,CASSSSGRAAKETQYF
TRBJ1-1,TRBV28,-,-,15,TGTGCCAGCAGTACCACAGGCGAACTGAACACTGAAGCTTTCTTT,CASSTTGELNTEAFF
TRBJ2-1,TRBV10-3,-,once,14,TGTGCCATCAAGAATAGCGGTACCTACAATGAGCAGTTCTTC,CAIKNSGTYNEQFF
TRBJ2-4,TRBV5-8,-,once,16,TGTGCCAGCAGCCCGCCCCGTGCGAAATCTTTAAACATTCAGTACTTC,CASSPPRAKSLNIQYF
TRBJ2-1,TRBV5-1,TRBD2,-,16,TGCGCCAGCAGCTTGGCGTTAGCGGGGGGTTACAATGAGCAGTTCTTC,CASSLALAGGYNEQFF
TRBJ1-2,TRBV11-2,TRBD1,-,15,TGTGCCAGCAGCGACCGGGACAGGGCTAAATATGGCTACACCTTC,CASSDRDRAKYGYTF
TRBJ2-7,TRBV7-6,TRBD2,-,15,TGTGCCAGCAGCTTAACGGTTGAGATAGCGGGCGAGCAGTACTTC,CASSLTVEIAGEQYF
TRBJ1-1,TRBV29-1,-,-,13,TGCAGCGTTGGGAACGAATTGAACACTGAAGCTTTCTTT,CSVGNELNTEAFF
TRBJ2-7,TRBV24-1,TRBD1,few,15,TGTGCCACCAGTGACCCGGGACAGGATGCAGGCGAGCAGTACTTC,CATSDPGQDAGEQYF
TRBJ2-7,TRBV5-1,-,-,13,TGCGCCAGCTCTCGGCCCAGCCCCTACGAGCAGTACTTC,CASSRPSPYEQYF
TRBJ1-2,TRBV6-5,-,-,14,TGTGCCAGCAACTGGGGTCGGGGGGCTGGTGGCTACACCTTC,CASNWGRGAGGYTF
TRBJ2-1,TRBV7-8,-,-,14,TGTGCCAGCAGCTTAGCACCAGGGGAAGGTGAGCAGTTCTTC,CASSLAPGEGEQFF
TRBJ2-7,TRBV5-1,-,-,19,TGCGCCAGCAGCTCACGATTTGCCTCCAGCGACGTCCAGGCCTACGAGCAGTACTTC,CASSSRFASSDVQAYEQYF
TRBJ1-2,TRBV6-6,-,-,14,TGTGCCAGCACCCCCACGGGGCCTAACTATGGCTACACCTTC,CASTPTGPNYGYTF
TRBJ2-7,TRBV3-1,-,-,14,TGTGCCAGCAGCTCCCTATACGGGTTCGGCGAGCAGTACTTC,CASSSLYGFGEQYF
TRBJ2-7,TRBV6-1,-,-,20,TGTGCCAGCAGCCTAACGAGAGGGCCCCCCGAGGGGGATAGCTCCTACGAGCAGTACTTC,CASSLTRGPPEGDSSYEQYF
TRBJ2-3,TRBV20-1,TRBD2,-,16,TGCAGTGCTGTCCCGGGACTAGCGGGGGGGTCAGATACGCAGTATTTT,CSAVPGLAGGSDTQYF
TRBJ1-5,TRBV12-3/TRBV12-4,-,-,16,TGTGCCAGCAGTTTAAAGGGTCAGGGAATCAATCAGCCCCAGCATTTT,CASSLKGQGINQPQHF
TRBJ1-2,TRBV28,-,few,13,TGTGCCAGCAGTTCAGCGGCGAGGGATGGCTACACCTTC,CASSSAARDGYTF
TRBJ2-3,TRBV7-2,-,few,13,TGTGCCAGCAGCTTATACGAGCGGGATACGCAGTATTTT,CASSLYERDTQYF
TRBJ1-2,TRBV10-3,-,-,16,TGTGCCATCAGTGAGTCGGTTGGAGCAGTGGTATATGGCTACACCTTC,CAISESVGAVVYGYTF
TRBJ2-1,TRBV20-1,TRBD2,-,16,TGCAGTGCTAGAGTTCGCGGGAGGGAGGGCCTCAATGAGCAGTTCTTC,CSARVRGREGLNEQFF
TRBJ2-3,TRBV7-9,-,few,12,TGTGCCAGCAGCCAAGAGGAGGATACGCAGTATTTT,CASSQEEDTQYF
TRBJ1-2,TRBV4-3,-,few,14,TGCGCCAGCAGCCGATCGGACAGCTACTATGGCTACACCTTC,CASSRSDSYYGYTF
TRBJ1-4,TRBV4-3,-,-,17,TGCGCCAGCAGCCAAGCCCTAATGAGGGGGGCTAATGAAAAACTGTTTTTT,CASSQALMRGANEKLFF
TRBJ2-3,TRBV7-9,TRBD2,few,17,TGTGCCAGCAGCAGAGGGACTAGCGGTTCAAGCACAGATACGCAGTATTTT,CASSRGTSGSSTDTQYF
TRBJ2-7,TRBV4-2,TRBD2,few,15,TGTGCCAGCAGCCAGGAGACTAGCGGGACCTACGAGCAGTACTTC,CASSQETSGTYEQYF
TRBJ2-7,TRBV6-5,TRBD1,-,13,TGTGCCAGCAGGAAACAGGGGGCCTACGAGCAGTACTTC,CASRKQGAYEQYF
TRBJ2-3,TRBV12-3/TRBV12-4,-,-,15,TGTGCCAGCAGTTTAGAATCGACAGACACAGATACGCAGTATTTT,CASSLESTDTDTQYF
TRBJ2-7,TRBV3-1,TRBD1,few,18,TGTGCCAGCAGCCAAGATTTCGCGGTAAGGGACAGGGCCTACGAGCAGTACTTC,CASSQDFAVRDRAYEQYF
TRBJ2-4,TRBV6-6,-,-,15,TGTGCCAGCAGTTACAGGGAGGGGGCTAAAAACATTCAGTACTTC,CASSYREGAKNIQYF
TRBJ2-1,TRBV20-1,TRBD2,-,12,TGCAGTGCTAGCGGGCGGGGGGGCTTGCAGTTCTTC,CSASGRGGLQFF
TRBJ2-7,TRBV12-3/TRBV12-4,-,-,12,TGTGCCAGCAGGGAGGGGGATCAAGAGCAGTACTTC,CASREGDQEQYF